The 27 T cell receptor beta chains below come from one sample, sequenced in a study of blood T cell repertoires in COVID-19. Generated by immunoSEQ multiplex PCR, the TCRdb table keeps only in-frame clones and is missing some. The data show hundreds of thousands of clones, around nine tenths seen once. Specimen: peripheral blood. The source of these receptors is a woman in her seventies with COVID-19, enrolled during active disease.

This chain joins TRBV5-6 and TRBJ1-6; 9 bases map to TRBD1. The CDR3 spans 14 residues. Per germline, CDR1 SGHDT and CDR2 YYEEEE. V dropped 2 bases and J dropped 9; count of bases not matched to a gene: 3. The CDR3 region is CASSFEDRGSPLHF. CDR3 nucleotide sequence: TGTGCCAGCAGCTTTGAGGACAGGGGTTCACCCCTCCACTTT. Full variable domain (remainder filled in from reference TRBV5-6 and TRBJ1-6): DAGVTQSPTHLIKTRGQQVTLRCSPKSGHDTVSWYQQALGQGPQFIFQYYEEEERQRGNFPDRFSGHQFPNYSSELNVNALLLGDSALYLCASSFEDRGSPLHFGNGTRLTVT.

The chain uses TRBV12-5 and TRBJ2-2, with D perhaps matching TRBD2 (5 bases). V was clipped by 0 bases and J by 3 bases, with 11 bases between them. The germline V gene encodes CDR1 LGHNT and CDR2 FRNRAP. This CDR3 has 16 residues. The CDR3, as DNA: TGTGCTAGTGGTTTGGTACCCGGGGTTTACACCGGGGAGCTGTTTTTT. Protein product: CASGLVPGVYTGELFF.

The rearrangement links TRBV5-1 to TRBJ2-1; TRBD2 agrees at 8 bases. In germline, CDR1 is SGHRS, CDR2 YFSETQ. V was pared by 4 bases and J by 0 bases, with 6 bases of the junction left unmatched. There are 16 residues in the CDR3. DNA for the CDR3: TGCGCCAGCAGCAAAACCAGCGGGAGCTCCTACAATGAGCAGTTCTTC. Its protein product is CASSKTSGSSYNEQFF.

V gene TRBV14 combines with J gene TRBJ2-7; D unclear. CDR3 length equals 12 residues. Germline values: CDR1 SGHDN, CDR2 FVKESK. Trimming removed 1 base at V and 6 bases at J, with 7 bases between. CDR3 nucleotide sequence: TGTGCCAGCAGCCAAGTCGCGGTCGAGCAGTACTTC. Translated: CASSQVAVEQYF.

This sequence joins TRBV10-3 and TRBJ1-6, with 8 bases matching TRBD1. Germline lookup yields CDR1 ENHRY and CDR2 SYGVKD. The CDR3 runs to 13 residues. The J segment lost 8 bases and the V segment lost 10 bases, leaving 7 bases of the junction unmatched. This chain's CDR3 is CASTGGSHSPLHF. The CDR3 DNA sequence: TGTGCCAGTACAGGGGGTTCGCATTCACCCCTCCACTTT.

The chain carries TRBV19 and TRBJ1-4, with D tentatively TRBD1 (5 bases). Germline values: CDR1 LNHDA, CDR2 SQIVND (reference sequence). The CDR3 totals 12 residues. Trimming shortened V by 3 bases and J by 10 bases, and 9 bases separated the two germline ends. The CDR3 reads CASSIREGKLFF. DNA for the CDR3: TGTGCCAGTAGTATCAGGGAGGGAAAACTGTTTTTT.

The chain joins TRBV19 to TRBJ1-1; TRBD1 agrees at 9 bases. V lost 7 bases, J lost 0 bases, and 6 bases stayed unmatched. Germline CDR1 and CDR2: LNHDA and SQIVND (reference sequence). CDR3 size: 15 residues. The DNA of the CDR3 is TGTGCCAGTAAAGAAGGGACAGGGATGAACACTGAAGCTTTCTTT. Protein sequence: CASKEGTGMNTEAFF.

This chain's CDR3 is CASSLGTGWETEAFF. The CDR3, as DNA: TGTGCCAGCAGTTTAGGAACAGGGTGGGAGACTGAAGCTTTCTTT. The V call is TRBV27, the J call TRBJ1-1, with D maybe TRBD1 (6 bases). Germline V gives CDR1 MNHEY, CDR2 SMNVEV (reference sequence). The CDR3 is 15 residues long. V lost 2 bases and J 5 bases, leaving 15 bases between the germline ends.

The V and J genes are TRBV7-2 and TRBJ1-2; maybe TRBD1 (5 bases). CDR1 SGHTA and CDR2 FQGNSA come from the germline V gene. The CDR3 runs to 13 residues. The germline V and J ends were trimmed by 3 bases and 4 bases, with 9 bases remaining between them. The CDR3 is CASSLGGTYGYTF. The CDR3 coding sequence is TGTGCCAGCAGCTTGGGGGGTACCTATGGCTACACCTTC. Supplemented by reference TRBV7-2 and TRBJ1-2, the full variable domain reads GAGVSQSPSNKVTEKGKDVELRCDPISGHTALYWYRQSLGQGLEFLIYFQGNSAPDKSGLPSDRFSAERTGGSVSTLTIQRTQQEDSAVYLCASSLGGTYGYTFGSGTRLTVV.

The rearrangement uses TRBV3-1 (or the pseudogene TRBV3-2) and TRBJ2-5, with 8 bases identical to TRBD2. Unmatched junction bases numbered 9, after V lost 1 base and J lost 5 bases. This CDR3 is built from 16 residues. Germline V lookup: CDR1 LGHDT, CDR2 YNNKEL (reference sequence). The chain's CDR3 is CASSQGVGGAMETQYF. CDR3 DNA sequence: TGTGCCAGCAGCCAAGGGGTCGGGGGGGCCATGGAGACCCAGTACTTC.

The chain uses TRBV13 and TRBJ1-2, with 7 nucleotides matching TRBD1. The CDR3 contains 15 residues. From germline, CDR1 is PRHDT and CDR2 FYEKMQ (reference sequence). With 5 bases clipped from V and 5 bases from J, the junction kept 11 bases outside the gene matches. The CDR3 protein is CASSTGVAPFYGYTF. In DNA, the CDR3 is TGTGCCAGCAGCACAGGGGTTGCTCCTTTTTATGGCTACACCTTC.

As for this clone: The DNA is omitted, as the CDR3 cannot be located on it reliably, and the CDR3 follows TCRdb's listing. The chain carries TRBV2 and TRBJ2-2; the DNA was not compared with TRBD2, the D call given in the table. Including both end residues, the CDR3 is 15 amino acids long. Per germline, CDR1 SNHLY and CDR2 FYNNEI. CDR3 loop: CASTSGDGVTGELFF.

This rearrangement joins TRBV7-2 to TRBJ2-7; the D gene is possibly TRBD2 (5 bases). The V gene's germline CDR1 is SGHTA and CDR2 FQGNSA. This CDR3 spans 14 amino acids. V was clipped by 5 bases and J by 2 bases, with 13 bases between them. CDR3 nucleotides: TGTGCCAGCAGCAGTCGGGTCGGGGCCTACGAGCAGTACTTC. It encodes CASSSRVGAYEQYF. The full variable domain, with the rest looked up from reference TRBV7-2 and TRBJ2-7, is GAGVSQSPSNKVTEKGKDVELRCDPISGHTALYWYRQSLGQGLEFLIYFQGNSAPDKSGLPSDRFSAERTGGSVSTLTIQRTQQEDSAVYLCASSSRVGAYEQYFGPGTRLTVT.

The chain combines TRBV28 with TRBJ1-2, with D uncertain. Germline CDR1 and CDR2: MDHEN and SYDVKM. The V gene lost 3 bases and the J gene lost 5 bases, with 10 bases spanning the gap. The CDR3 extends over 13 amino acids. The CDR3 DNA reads TGTGCCAGCAGTTTCATTGGAGCTTATGGCTACACCTTC. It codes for CASSFIGAYGYTF.

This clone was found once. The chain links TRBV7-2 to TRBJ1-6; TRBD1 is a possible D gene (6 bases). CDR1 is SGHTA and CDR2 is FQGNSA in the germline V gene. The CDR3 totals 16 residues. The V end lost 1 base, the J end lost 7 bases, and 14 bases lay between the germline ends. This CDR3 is CASSLVRGGLNSPLHF. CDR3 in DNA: TGTGCCAGCAGCTTAGTTAGGGGGGGGCTGAATTCACCCCTCCACTTT.

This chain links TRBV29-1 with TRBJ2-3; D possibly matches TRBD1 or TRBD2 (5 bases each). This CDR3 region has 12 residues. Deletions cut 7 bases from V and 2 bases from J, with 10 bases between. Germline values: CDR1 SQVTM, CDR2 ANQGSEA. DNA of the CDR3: TGCAGCGGGGGGTGGGCCACAGATACGCAGTATTTT. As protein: CSGGWATDTQYF.

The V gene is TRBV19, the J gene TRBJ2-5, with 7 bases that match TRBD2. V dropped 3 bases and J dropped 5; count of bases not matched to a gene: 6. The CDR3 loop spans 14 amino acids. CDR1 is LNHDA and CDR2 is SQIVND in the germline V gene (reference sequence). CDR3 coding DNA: TGTGCCAGTAGTATTGGGCAGGGAGGGGAGACCCAGTACTTC. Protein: CASSIGQGGETQYF.

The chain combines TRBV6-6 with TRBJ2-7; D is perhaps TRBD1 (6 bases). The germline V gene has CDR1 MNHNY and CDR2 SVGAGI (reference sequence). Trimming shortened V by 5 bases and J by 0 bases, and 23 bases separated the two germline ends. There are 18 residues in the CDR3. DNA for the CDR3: TGTGCCAGCAGTCGCGAATTACAGGGTCCGATGGGCTCCTACGAGCAGTACTTC. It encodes CASSRELQGPMGSYEQYF.

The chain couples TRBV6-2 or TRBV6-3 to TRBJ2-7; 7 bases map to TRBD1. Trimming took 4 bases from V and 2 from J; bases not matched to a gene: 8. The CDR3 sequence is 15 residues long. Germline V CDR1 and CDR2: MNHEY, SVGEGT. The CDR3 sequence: CASSSDEGATYEQYF. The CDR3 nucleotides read TGTGCCAGCAGTTCGGATGAGGGGGCCACCTACGAGCAGTACTTC.

The CDR3 DNA is TGCGCCAGCAGCTACCAGGGGGTAAGATCCAATGAGCAGTTCTTC. Its translation: CASSYQGVRSNEQFF. The chain has TRBV5-1 and TRBJ2-1; 7 nucleotides align to TRBD1. The CDR3 is 15 amino acids. V gave up 3 bases and J gave up 6 bases; unmatched junction bases: 9. Germline V gene lookup returns CDR1 SGHRS and CDR2 YFSETQ.

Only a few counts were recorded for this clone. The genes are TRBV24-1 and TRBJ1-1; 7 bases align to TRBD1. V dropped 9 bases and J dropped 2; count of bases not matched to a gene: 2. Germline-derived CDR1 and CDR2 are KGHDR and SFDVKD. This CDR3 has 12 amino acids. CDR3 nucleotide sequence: TGTGCCACCCGAGGGGGCAACACTGAAGCTTTCTTT. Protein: CATRGGNTEAFF.

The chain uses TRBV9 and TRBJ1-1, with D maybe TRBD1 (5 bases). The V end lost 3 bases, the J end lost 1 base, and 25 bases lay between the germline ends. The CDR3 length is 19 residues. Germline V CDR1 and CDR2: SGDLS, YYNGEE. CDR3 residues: CASSARPGKGLGQNTEAFF. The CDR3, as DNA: TGTGCCAGCAGCGCCCGTCCCGGCAAGGGGCTCGGACAGAACACTGAAGCTTTCTTT. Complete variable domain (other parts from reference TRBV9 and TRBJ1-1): DSGVTQTPKHLITATGQRVTLRCSPRSGDLSVYWYQQSLDQGLQFLIQYYNGEERAKGNILERFSAQQFPDLHSELNLSSLELGDSALYFCASSARPGKGLGQNTEAFFGQGTRLTVV.

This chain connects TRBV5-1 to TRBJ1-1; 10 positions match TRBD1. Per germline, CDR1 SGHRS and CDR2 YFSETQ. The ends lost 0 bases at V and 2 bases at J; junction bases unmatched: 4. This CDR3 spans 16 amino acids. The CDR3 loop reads CASSLGDRGLNTEAFF. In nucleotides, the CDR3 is TGCGCCAGCAGCTTGGGGGACAGGGGACTCAACACTGAAGCTTTCTTT.

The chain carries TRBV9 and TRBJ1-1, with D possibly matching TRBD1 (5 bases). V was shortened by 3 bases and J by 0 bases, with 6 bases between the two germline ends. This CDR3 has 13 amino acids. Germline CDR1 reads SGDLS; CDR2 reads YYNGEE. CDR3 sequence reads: CASSGQMNTEAFF. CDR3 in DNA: TGTGCCAGCAGCGGACAGATGAACACTGAAGCTTTCTTT.

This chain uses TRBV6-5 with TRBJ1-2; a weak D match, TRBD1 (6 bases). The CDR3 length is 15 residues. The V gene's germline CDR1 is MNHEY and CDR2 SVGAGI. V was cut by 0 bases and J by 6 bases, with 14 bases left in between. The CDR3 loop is CASSYSSGTPNGYTF. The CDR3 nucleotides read TGTGCCAGCAGTTACTCGAGTGGGACACCAAATGGCTACACCTTC.

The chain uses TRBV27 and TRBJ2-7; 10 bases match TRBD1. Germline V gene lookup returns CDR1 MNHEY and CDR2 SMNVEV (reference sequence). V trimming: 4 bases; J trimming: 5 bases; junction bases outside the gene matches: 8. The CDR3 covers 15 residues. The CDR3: CASSSSGQGYNEQYF. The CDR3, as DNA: TGTGCCAGCAGTTCCTCGGGACAGGGGTACAACGAGCAGTACTTC.

Here the CDR3 DNA reads TGTGCCAGCAGCCAACCGGGACTAGCGGGGCAAGAGACCCAGTACTTC. Encoded protein: CASSQPGLAGQETQYF. This sequence joins TRBV14 and TRBJ2-5; TRBD2 matches at 13 bases. Looked up from germline, CDR1 is SGHDN and CDR2 is FVKESK. CDR3 length: 16 amino acids. V dropped 2 bases and J dropped 2; count of bases not matched to a gene: 2.